Listed here are 28 T cell receptor beta chains from one sample, sequenced in a study of identical twins. A single record per CDR3 protein comes from TCRdb applying MiXCR to the 5' RACE reads. Of under 900,000 distinct CDR3 sequences listed, about 18% are singletons. These data were also filed under a second study, of T cells expressing NK-cell markers.

The sequenced material came from PBMCs. These receptors were taken from a woman aged 18 to 35 in good health.

The chain links TRBV2 to TRBJ2-3, with TRBD2 matching 11 bases. CDR3 length equals 16 residues. The V gene end was trimmed by 7 bases and the J gene end by 2 bases; junction bases not matched to a gene: 8. The germline V gene encodes CDR1 SNHLY and CDR2 FYNNEI. The CDR3 DNA reads TGTGCCAGCAATCAAATAGCGGGAGGGCCCACAGATACGCAGTATTTT. Protein sequence: CASNQIAGGPTDTQYF. The variable domain in full, with the rest retrieved from reference TRBV2 and TRBJ2-3, is EPEVTQTPSHQVTQMGQEVILRCVPISNHLYFYWYRQILGQKVEFLVSFYNNEISEKSEIFDDQFSVERPDGSNFTLKIRSTKLEDSAMYFCASNQIAGGPTDTQYFGPGTRLTVL.

This clonotype was recorded a few times. The chain has TRBV6-1 and TRBJ2-5, with 12 bases fitting TRBD2. In germline, CDR1 is MNHNS, CDR2 SASEGT. The CDR3 extends over 14 amino acids. The V segment lost 7 bases and the J segment 5 bases; nucleotides outside the gene matches: 5. The CDR3 is CASTRGLAGETQYF. The CDR3 nucleotides read TGTGCCAGCACGAGAGGACTAGCGGGGGAGACCCAGTACTTC.

There are many counts of this clonotype. This chain's CDR3 is CASSWIAGGNTDTQYF. CDR3 DNA: TGCGCCAGCAGCTGGATAGCGGGAGGTAACACAGATACGCAGTATTTT. This rearrangement joins TRBV5-1 to TRBJ2-3, with 10 bases fitting TRBD2. In germline, CDR1 is SGHRS, CDR2 YFSETQ. Germline trimming cut 3 bases from V and 2 bases from J; bases unmatched to any gene: 6. The CDR3 totals 16 residues. Full variable domain (remainder filled in from reference TRBV5-1 and TRBJ2-3): KAGVTQTPRYLIKTRGQQVTLSCSPISGHRSVSWYQQTPGQGLQFLFEYFSETQRNKGNFPGRFSGRQFSNSRSEMNVSTLELGDSALYLCASSWIAGGNTDTQYFGPGTRLTVL.

The V and J genes are TRBV9 and TRBJ2-3; the D gene is possibly TRBD2 (5 bases). The germline V gene encodes CDR1 SGDLS and CDR2 YYNGEE. Trimming removed 3 bases from V and 0 bases from J, with 17 bases in between. This CDR3 region has 17 residues. CDR3 in amino acids: CASSAFLGELSTDTQYF. DNA of the CDR3: TGTGCCAGCAGCGCCTTTTTGGGAGAGCTTAGCACAGATACGCAGTATTTT.

This clonotype came up a few times. This chain links TRBV6-6 with TRBJ2-7; TRBD1 agrees at 7 bases. The CDR3 consists of 12 residues. In germline, CDR1 is MNHNY, CDR2 SVGAGI (reference sequence). J was trimmed by 4 bases and V by 10 bases; bases with no gene match: 7. CDR3 amino acids: CAIQGDVYEQYF. The DNA of the CDR3 is TGTGCCATCCAGGGGGACGTTTACGAGCAGTACTTC.

The genes are TRBV5-1 and TRBJ2-3; perhaps TRBD1 as D (6 bases). Trimming shortened V by 0 bases and J by 6 bases, and 20 bases separated the two germline ends. This CDR3 region has 17 residues. Germline-derived CDR1 and CDR2 are SGHRS and YFSETQ. CDR3 loop: CASSLGGGLRYSDTQYF. CDR3 in DNA: TGCGCCAGCAGCTTGGGTGGGGGCCTGCGTTACTCGGATACGCAGTATTTT.

Comments on this clonotype: The junction departs from the called germline gene at one end, perhaps through a read error. The chain is built from TRBV5-1 and TRBJ2-7, with 9 nucleotides matching TRBD1. The CDR3 spans 11 residues. CDR1 is SGHRS, CDR2 YFSETQ, per germline. The CDR3 DNA reads as TGCGCCAGCAGCTTCCGGGACAGGGCGGTCTTC. Translated, it gives CASSFRDRAVF.

The V and J genes are TRBV6-1 and TRBJ2-3, with TRBD2 matching 7 bases. With 7 bases clipped from V and 10 bases from J, the junction kept 5 bases outside the gene matches. Germline values: CDR1 MNHNS, CDR2 SASEGT. CDR3 length equals 11 residues. Here the CDR3 DNA reads TGTGCCAGCACCCGGGGGGTTGCGCAGTATTTT. Amino acid sequence: CASTRGVAQYF.

The chain joins TRBV2 to TRBJ2-7, with D hard to call. CDR1 and CDR2 (germline): SNHLY, FYNNEI. Trimming stripped 2 bases from V and 0 bases from J, with 8 bases between. The CDR3 has 14 amino acids. In DNA, the CDR3 is TGTGCCAGCAGTGAATTCGGCATCTCCTACGAGCAGTACTTC. Translation gives CASSEFGISYEQYF.

This clonotype was observed a few times. The chain joins TRBV10-3 to TRBJ2-1, with D possibly being TRBD1 or TRBD2 (5 bases each). The length of the CDR3 is 15 residues. Trimming pared 3 bases from V and 0 bases from J, leaving 9 bases between. Germline values: CDR1 ENHRY, CDR2 SYGVKD. The CDR3: CAISDGTSSYNEQFF. The DNA of the CDR3 is TGTGCCATCAGTGATGGGACCAGCTCCTACAATGAGCAGTTCTTC.

The V gene is TRBV27, the J gene TRBJ2-4; D is tentatively TRBD1 or TRBD2 (5 bases each). The ends were cut back, 7 bases at V and 8 bases at J, with 18 bases in the middle. This CDR3 comprises 14 residues. The germline V gene has CDR1 MNHEY and CDR2 SMNVEV (reference sequence). The CDR3: CASIPRQPRDIQYF. The DNA for the CDR3 is TGTGCCAGCATCCCCCGACAGCCGCGGGACATTCAGTACTTC.

This clonotype has a handful of counts. The rearrangement joins TRBV5-1 to TRBJ1-1; D is unresolved. V was pared by 7 bases and J by 0 bases, with 13 bases between. Germline assignment: CDR1 SGHRS and CDR2 YFSETQ. This CDR3 spans 14 amino acids. In DNA form, the CDR3 reads TGCGCCAGCGCGGAGCGGTTTATGAACACTGAAGCTTTCTTT. Its protein is CASAERFMNTEAFF.

V usage is TRBV12-5 and J usage is TRBJ2-3, with unresolved D. The germline V and J ends were trimmed by 2 bases and 4 bases, with 4 bases remaining between them. The CDR3 consists of 12 residues. CDR1 LGHNT and CDR2 FRNRAP come from the germline V gene. Here the CDR3 reads CASGLYADTQYF. CDR3 sequence (DNA): TGTGCTAGTGGTTTGTACGCAGATACGCAGTATTTT.

A single count supports this clonotype. This chain joins TRBV7-2 and TRBJ2-5; perhaps TRBD2 as D (6 bases). Germline loops: CDR1 SGHTA, CDR2 FQGNSA. V was shortened by 4 bases and J by 4 bases, with 16 bases between the two germline ends. CDR3 length: 15 residues. The CDR3 here is CASSSLAAGVETQYF. DNA for the CDR3: TGTGCCAGCAGCTCCTTAGCGGCCGGGGTAGAGACCCAGTACTTC.

This clonotype was seen only a few times. The rearrangement links TRBV6-5 to TRBJ2-2; D is unresolved. V lost 0 bases and J 8 bases, leaving 19 bases between the germline ends. The CDR3 covers 17 residues. The germline V gene encodes CDR1 MNHEY and CDR2 SVGAGI. DNA for the CDR3: TGTGCCAGCAGTTACTCGACCTACACCAACAGAGGAGGGGAGCTGTTTTTT. Residues: CASSYSTYTNRGGELFF.

The CDR3 DNA sequence: TGCGCCAGCAGCTTGGGGCCGTCTGGAAACACCATATATTTT. The encoded protein is CASSLGPSGNTIYF. The chain combines TRBV5-1 with TRBJ1-3; D call uncertain. Per germline, CDR1 SGHRS and CDR2 YFSETQ. The germline V and J ends were trimmed by 0 bases and 1 base, with 5 bases remaining between them. The CDR3 is made up of 14 amino acids.

This clonotype came up a few times. The V gene is TRBV9, the J gene TRBJ1-3; TRBD1 matches 7 bases. The CDR3 spans 15 residues. Unmatched junction bases numbered 4, after V lost 4 bases and J lost 0 bases. Germline V gene sequence: CDR1 SGDLS, CDR2 YYNGEE. CDR3 sequence: CASSRGTVSGNTIYF. The CDR3, as DNA: TGTGCCAGCAGCCGTGGGACAGTCTCTGGAAACACCATATATTTT.

This clonotype was counted many times. The chain is built from TRBV20-1 and TRBJ2-7, with TRBD2 matching 11 bases. Looked up from germline, CDR1 is DFQATT and CDR2 is SNEGSKA (reference sequence). Germline trimming cut 6 bases from V and 3 bases from J; bases unmatched to any gene: 4. This CDR3 comprises 13 residues. CDR3 nucleotide sequence: TGCAGTGCGTATACTAGCGGGGGCTACGAGCAGTACTTC. Translation: CSAYTSGGYEQYF.

The chain joins TRBV20-1 to TRBJ1-2; no reliable D call. V was cut by 5 bases and J by 4 bases, with 11 bases left in between. The CDR3 length is 12 residues. Germline CDR1 is DFQATT and CDR2 is SNEGSKA (reference sequence). The CDR3 spells CSAAPWGYGYTF. CDR3 DNA: TGCAGTGCTGCACCGTGGGGCTATGGCTACACCTTC.

V is TRBV3-1 and J is TRBJ1-3; D perhaps matches TRBD1 (5 bases). Germline CDR1 reads LGHDT; CDR2 reads YNNKEL (reference sequence). This CDR3 is 15 amino acids long. V was shortened by 1 base and J by 0 bases, with 7 bases between the two germline ends. CDR3 DNA: TGTGCCAGCAGCCAAGGGGGGATCTCTGGAAACACCATATATTTT. It translates to CASSQGGISGNTIYF.

The J gene is TRBJ1-5, the V gene TRBV2; no clear D. This CDR3 has 15 residues. The germline V gene has CDR1 SNHLY and CDR2 FYNNEI. V was trimmed by 3 bases and J by 0 bases, leaving 9 bases between them. The CDR3 DNA follows: TGTGCCAGCAGTGATATGAGGTATAGCAATCAGCCCCAGCATTTT. It specifies CASSDMRYSNQPQHF.

The sample holds a few counts of this clonotype. This chain joins TRBV9 and TRBJ1-1; 10 nucleotides line up with TRBD1. Germline V gene sequence: CDR1 SGDLS, CDR2 YYNGEE. J gave up 4 bases and V 4 bases, and 7 bases lay outside the gene matches. The length of the CDR3 is 15 residues. CDR3 in amino acids: CASSPQDRGITEAFF. CDR3 nucleotides: TGTGCCAGCAGCCCCCAGGACAGGGGGATCACTGAAGCTTTCTTT.

The chain has TRBV7-2 and TRBJ2-5; 7 positions match TRBD1. Germline-derived CDR1 and CDR2 are SGHTA and FQGNSA. This CDR3 is built from 14 residues. Trimming removed 6 bases from V and 5 bases from J; junction bases left unmatched: 9. CDR3 nucleotide sequence: TGTGCCAGCAGTCTCAAGACAGGGACCGAGACCCAGTACTTC. Its protein product is CASSLKTGTETQYF.

The chain uses TRBV6-2 or TRBV6-3 and TRBJ1-5; D may be TRBD1 (6 bases). Per germline, CDR1 MNHEY and CDR2 SVGEGT. This CDR3 region has 14 residues. The germline V and J ends were trimmed by 5 bases and 7 bases, with 15 bases remaining between them. The CDR3 DNA is TGTGCCAGCAGTGCCACAGGGTATGGACAGCCCCAGCATTTT. Protein: CASSATGYGQPQHF.

The chain recombines TRBV7-9 with TRBJ1-2; D is unresolved. V lost 3 bases and J lost 6, with 14 bases in between. Germline-derived CDR1 and CDR2 are SEHNR and FQNEAQ (reference sequence). This CDR3 has 14 amino acids. The CDR3 DNA reads as TGTGCCAGCAGCTTGGTTCGGGGTCCTGATGGCTACACCTTC. Amino acids: CASSLVRGPDGYTF.

In its sample, this clonotype was seen a few times. The genes are TRBV20-1 and TRBJ2-1, with D perhaps TRBD2 (5 bases). Germline V gene sequence: CDR1 DFQATT, CDR2 SNEGSKA (reference sequence). The CDR3 loop spans 11 amino acids. CDR3 residues: CNGVSGNEQFF. The DNA of the CDR3 is TGCAATGGGGTCAGCGGTAATGAGCAGTTCTTC.

The rearrangement links TRBV19 to TRBJ2-3; 14 bases fit TRBD2. Looked up from germline, CDR1 is LNHDA and CDR2 is SQIVND (reference sequence). The CDR3 contains 21 residues. V shed 6 bases and J 0 bases; nucleotides not matched to a gene: 17. The CDR3 spells CASSVPYPGLAGAPSTDTQYF. The CDR3 DNA sequence: TGTGCCAGTAGCGTCCCTTACCCGGGACTAGCGGGAGCCCCAAGCACAGATACGCAGTATTTT.

This chain uses TRBV18 with TRBJ2-5; 8 nucleotides align to TRBD1. With V trimmed by 0 bases and J by 6 bases, 6 bases remained unmatched. Germline V gene sequence: CDR1 KGHSH, CDR2 LQKENI. CDR3 length: 15 amino acids. The CDR3 sequence is CASSPPVTGVKTQYF. The CDR3 DNA reads TGTGCCAGCTCACCACCAGTGACAGGGGTGAAGACCCAGTACTTC. Based on the CDR3 plus reference TRBV18 and TRBJ2-5, the full variable domain is NAGVMQNPRHLVRRRGQEARLRCSPMKGHSHVYWYRQLPEEGLKFMVYLQKENIIDESGMPKERFSAEFPKEGPSILRIQQVVRGDSAAYFCASSPPVTGVKTQYFGPGTRLLVL.